These T cell receptor beta chains were read from a single sample in a study of identical twins. MiXCR, run by TCRdb on the 5' RACE reads, gives a single entry per CDR3 protein. The table lists 1.5 million to 2 million distinct CDR3 sequences, 32% of them singletons. The sequenced sample was cord blood. The receptors derive from a newborn girl in good health. CDR3s include the opening cysteine and the closing phenylalanine or tryptophan. D genes are given only for firm matches. Where a row states a size, it is once, few, many or the class of an expanded clone; other rows omit it.

v_gene: TRBV24-1; abundance: few; j_gene: TRBJ2-3; d_gene: TRBD2; len: 13; CDR3aa: CATSDSSGGRQYF; CDR3nt: TGTGCCACCAGTGATTCTAGCGGGGGGCGGCAGTATTTT
v_gene: TRBV24-1; abundance: -; j_gene: TRBJ2-1; d_gene: TRBD2; len: 16; CDR3aa: CATSPNGLAGVNEQFF; CDR3nt: TGTGCCACCAGTCCCAATGGACTAGCGGGAGTTAATGAGCAGTTCTTC
v_gene: TRBV11-2; abundance: -; j_gene: TRBJ1-1; d_gene: TRBD1; len: 13; CDR3aa: CASTRQGRVEAFF; CDR3nt: TGTGCCAGCACGCGACAGGGTCGGGTTGAAGCTTTCTTT
v_gene: TRBV12-3/TRBV12-4; abundance: many; j_gene: TRBJ2-3; d_gene: -; len: 13; CDR3aa: CASSLVDTDTQYF; CDR3nt: TGTGCCAGCAGCTTAGTTGACACAGATACGCAGTATTTT
v_gene: TRBV25-1; abundance: few; j_gene: TRBJ1-2; d_gene: TRBD1; len: 14; CDR3aa: CASNPTGTDYGYTF; CDR3nt: TGTGCCAGCAACCCGACCGGGACAGACTATGGCTACACCTTC
v_gene: TRBV6-6; abundance: few; j_gene: TRBJ2-7; d_gene: TRBD2; len: 16; CDR3aa: CASSYASGRSSYEQYF; CDR3nt: TGTGCCAGCAGTTACGCTAGCGGGAGGAGCTCCTACGAGCAGTACTTC
v_gene: TRBV7-9; abundance: -; j_gene: TRBJ2-3; d_gene: -; len: 15; CDR3aa: CTSSPRSGAEDTQYF; CDR3nt: TGTACCAGCAGCCCACGGTCGGGGGCTGAAGATACGCAGTATTTT
v_gene: TRBV27; abundance: few; j_gene: TRBJ2-1; d_gene: TRBD2; len: 14; CDR3aa: CASSNQRGYNEQFF; CDR3nt: TGTGCCAGCAGTAACCAGCGGGGCTACAATGAGCAGTTCTTC
v_gene: TRBV6-5; abundance: -; j_gene: TRBJ2-1; d_gene: TRBD2; len: 16; CDR3aa: CASSYGGGYQYNEQFF; CDR3nt: TGTGCCAGCAGTTACGGGGGAGGGTACCAATACAATGAGCAGTTCTTC
v_gene: TRBV11-3; abundance: -; j_gene: TRBJ2-3; d_gene: -; len: 13; CDR3aa: CASSLDQRDTQYF; CDR3nt: TGTGCCAGCAGCTTAGATCAGAGGGATACGCAGTATTTT
v_gene: TRBV27; abundance: many; j_gene: TRBJ2-3; d_gene: -; len: 13; CDR3aa: CASSSQNTDTQYF; CDR3nt: TGTGCCAGCAGCTCTCAAAACACAGATACGCAGTATTTT
v_gene: TRBV6-5; abundance: -; j_gene: TRBJ1-4; d_gene: -; len: 13; CDR3aa: CASSYLGAEKLFF; CDR3nt: TGTGCCAGCAGTTACTTGGGGGCCGAAAAACTGTTTTTT
v_gene: TRBV18; abundance: -; j_gene: TRBJ2-1; d_gene: -; len: 14; CDR3aa: CASPKEPTLDEQFF; CDR3nt: TGTGCCAGCCCCAAAGAGCCCACACTGGATGAGCAGTTCTTC
v_gene: TRBV10-1; abundance: -; j_gene: TRBJ2-7; d_gene: -; len: 14; CDR3aa: CASSERADSYEQYF; CDR3nt: TGCGCCAGCAGTGAGCGGGCCGACTCCTACGAGCAGTACTTC
v_gene: TRBV10-3; abundance: few; j_gene: TRBJ1-1; d_gene: TRBD1; len: 15; CDR3aa: CAISPYRGQNTEAFF; CDR3nt: TGTGCCATCAGTCCTTACAGGGGGCAGAACACTGAAGCTTTCTTT
v_gene: TRBV12-3/TRBV12-4; abundance: -; j_gene: TRBJ2-1; d_gene: TRBD2; len: 17; CDR3aa: CASSPLTKSGSNHKQFF; CDR3nt: TGTGCCAGCAGTCCCCTTACTAAGAGCGGGAGTAATCATAAGCAGTTCTTC
v_gene: TRBV12-3/TRBV12-4; abundance: -; j_gene: TRBJ2-7; d_gene: -; len: 14; CDR3aa: CASSFLSREYEQYF; CDR3nt: TGTGCCAGCAGTTTTCTGTCTAGAGAGTACGAGCAGTACTTC
v_gene: TRBV15; abundance: few; j_gene: TRBJ2-3; d_gene: TRBD1; len: 16; CDR3aa: CATSSPRTGSTDTQYF; CDR3nt: TGTGCCACCAGCAGTCCCCGGACAGGGAGCACAGATACGCAGTATTTT
v_gene: TRBV11-1; abundance: -; j_gene: TRBJ2-1; d_gene: TRBD2; len: 21; CDR3aa: CASSLDRGRTSGRVSYNEQFF; CDR3nt: TGTGCCAGCAGCCTCGACAGGGGGAGGACTAGCGGGAGGGTATCCTACAATGAGCAGTTCTTC
v_gene: TRBV6-6; abundance: -; j_gene: TRBJ2-5; d_gene: TRBD2; len: 15; CDR3aa: CASASSGVRGETQYF; CDR3nt: TGTGCCAGCGCGAGTAGCGGGGTCAGAGGAGAGACCCAGTACTTC
v_gene: TRBV12-3/TRBV12-4; abundance: many; j_gene: TRBJ1-4; d_gene: -; len: 15; CDR3aa: CASGVSGQGWEKLFF; CDR3nt: TGTGCCAGCGGAGTTTCCGGCCAGGGTTGGGAAAAACTGTTTTTT
v_gene: TRBV12-3/TRBV12-4; abundance: -; j_gene: TRBJ2-7; d_gene: -; len: 14; CDR3aa: CASSLSEAYNEQYF; CDR3nt: TGTGCCAGCAGTTTATCTGAGGCCTACAATGAGCAGTACTTC
v_gene: TRBV29-1; abundance: -; j_gene: TRBJ2-3; d_gene: TRBD2; len: 14; CDR3aa: CSVDGRESTDTQYF; CDR3nt: TGCAGCGTTGATGGGCGGGAGTCGACAGATACGCAGTATTTT
v_gene: TRBV6-2/TRBV6-3; abundance: -; j_gene: TRBJ2-1; d_gene: TRBD2; len: 16; CDR3aa: CASSYSLLAGDNEQFF; CDR3nt: TGTGCCAGCAGTTACTCTTTACTAGCGGGAGACAATGAGCAGTTCTTC
v_gene: TRBV29-1; abundance: few; j_gene: TRBJ1-2; d_gene: TRBD1; len: 14; CDR3aa: CSVIRDRYYNGYTF; CDR3nt: TGCAGCGTTATCCGGGACAGGTACTACAATGGCTACACCTTC
v_gene: TRBV7-2; abundance: many; j_gene: TRBJ2-1; d_gene: TRBD2; len: 16; CDR3aa: CASSLRGLASYNEQFF; CDR3nt: TGTGCCAGCAGCTTAAGGGGACTAGCGTCCTACAATGAGCAGTTCTTC
v_gene: TRBV5-5; abundance: few; j_gene: TRBJ2-3; d_gene: -; len: 14; CDR3aa: CASSLRIATDTQYF; CDR3nt: TGTGCCAGCAGCTTGAGGATAGCGACAGATACGCAGTATTTT
v_gene: TRBV18; abundance: -; j_gene: TRBJ2-7; d_gene: TRBD1; len: 16; CDR3aa: CASSPRPKGASYEQYF; CDR3nt: TGTGCCAGCTCACCAAGGCCGAAGGGGGCCTCCTACGAGCAGTACTTC
v_gene: TRBV12-3/TRBV12-4; abundance: -; j_gene: TRBJ1-4; d_gene: TRBD1; len: 15; CDR3aa: CASSFGQGSGEKLFF; CDR3nt: TGTGCCAGCAGTTTTGGACAGGGTTCGGGTGAAAAACTGTTTTTT
v_gene: TRBV29-1; abundance: few; j_gene: TRBJ2-1; d_gene: -; len: 12; CDR3aa: CSPAGWGNEQFF; CDR3nt: TGCAGCCCGGCAGGATGGGGCAATGAGCAGTTCTTC
v_gene: TRBV4-2; abundance: -; j_gene: TRBJ1-2; d_gene: -; len: 18; CDR3aa: CAISQDLATGPISDGYTF; CDR3nt: TGTGCCATCAGCCAAGATCTCGCAACCGGGCCGATCTCTGATGGCTACACCTTC
v_gene: TRBV20-1; abundance: -; j_gene: TRBJ1-5; d_gene: -; len: 9; CDR3aa: CSAGVPQHF; CDR3nt: TGCAGTGCAGGAGTGCCCCAGCATTTT
v_gene: TRBV5-6; abundance: -; j_gene: TRBJ2-3; d_gene: TRBD2; len: 16; CDR3aa: CASSSSGRPSTDTQYF; CDR3nt: TGTGCCAGCAGCTCTAGCGGGAGACCTAGCACAGATACGCAGTATTTT
v_gene: TRBV11-1; abundance: many; j_gene: TRBJ2-4; d_gene: TRBD1; len: 16; CDR3aa: CASSLRTLAGGNIQYF; CDR3nt: TGTGCCAGCAGCTTAAGGACGCTGGCAGGGGGCAACATTCAGTACTTC
v_gene: TRBV7-2; abundance: few; j_gene: TRBJ2-7; d_gene: -; len: 15; CDR3aa: CASSLVGGLSYEQYF; CDR3nt: TGTGCCAGCAGCTTAGTTGGGGGTCTCTCCTACGAGCAGTACTTC
v_gene: TRBV6-1; abundance: -; j_gene: TRBJ1-4; d_gene: -; len: 14; CDR3aa: CASSSRAPTGKLFF; CDR3nt: TGTGCCAGCAGTTCCCGCGCCCCAACGGGGAAGCTGTTTTTT
v_gene: TRBV10-3; abundance: -; j_gene: TRBJ2-4; d_gene: -; len: 11; CDR3aa: CAISDSNSQYF; CDR3nt: TGTGCCATCAGTGATAGCAACAGTCAGTACTTC
v_gene: TRBV20-1; abundance: -; j_gene: TRBJ1-6; d_gene: -; len: 13; CDR3aa: CSAGDTGSAPLHF; CDR3nt: TGCAGTGCTGGAGATACAGGTTCTGCACCCCTCCACTTT
v_gene: TRBV16; abundance: -; j_gene: TRBJ1-2; d_gene: -; len: 15; CDR3aa: CASSQNPQVNYGYTF; CDR3nt: TGTGCCAGCAGCCAAAACCCCCAGGTTAACTATGGCTACACCTTC
v_gene: TRBV6-1; abundance: -; j_gene: TRBJ1-1; d_gene: -; len: 15; CDR3aa: CASRRNLGMNTEAFF; CDR3nt: TGTGCCAGCAGGAGGAACTTGGGGATGAACACTGAAGCTTTCTTT
v_gene: TRBV29-1; abundance: few; j_gene: TRBJ2-7; d_gene: -; len: 12; CDR3aa: CSVQGPLYEQYF; CDR3nt: TGCAGCGTCCAGGGTCCTCTCTACGAGCAGTACTTC
v_gene: TRBV28; abundance: -; j_gene: TRBJ1-6; d_gene: -; len: 13; CDR3aa: CATQDGYNSPLHF; CDR3nt: TGTGCCACCCAGGACGGTTATAATTCACCCCTCCACTTT
v_gene: TRBV28; abundance: -; j_gene: TRBJ2-5; d_gene: -; len: 13; CDR3aa: CASSTTAPETQYF; CDR3nt: TGTGCCAGCAGTACCACAGCCCCAGAGACCCAGTACTTC
v_gene: TRBV5-5; abundance: few; j_gene: TRBJ1-5; d_gene: -; len: 13; CDR3aa: CASSRDQNQPQHF; CDR3nt: TGTGCCAGCAGCAGGGACCAGAATCAGCCCCAGCATTTT
v_gene: TRBV20-1; abundance: -; j_gene: TRBJ1-1; d_gene: -; len: 14; CDR3aa: CSARKSSGVTEAFF; CDR3nt: TGCAGTGCTAGAAAATCTTCCGGGGTCACTGAAGCTTTCTTT
v_gene: TRBV12-3/TRBV12-4; abundance: few; j_gene: TRBJ2-2; d_gene: -; len: 14; CDR3aa: CASRQGGNTGELFF; CDR3nt: TGTGCCAGCAGGCAGGGTGGGAACACCGGGGAGCTGTTTTTT
v_gene: TRBV27; abundance: -; j_gene: TRBJ2-7; d_gene: TRBD2; len: 14; CDR3aa: CASIDSGRLKEQYF; CDR3nt: TGTGCCAGCATCGATAGCGGGAGGTTAAAAGAGCAGTACTTC
v_gene: TRBV28; abundance: many; j_gene: TRBJ2-1; d_gene: TRBD2; len: 15; CDR3aa: CASSFLAGAYNEQFF; CDR3nt: TGTGCCAGCAGTTTCCTAGCGGGAGCCTACAATGAGCAGTTCTTC
v_gene: TRBV7-9; abundance: -; j_gene: TRBJ1-2; d_gene: -; len: 15; CDR3aa: CASSRGRGHNYGYTF; CDR3nt: TGTGCCAGCAGCCGAGGTCGGGGACACAACTATGGCTACACCTTC
v_gene: TRBV9; abundance: -; j_gene: TRBJ1-6; d_gene: -; len: 14; CDR3aa: CASSVGPGNSPLHF; CDR3nt: TGTGCCAGCAGCGTAGGTCCGGGTAATTCACCCCTCCACTTT
v_gene: TRBV7-2; abundance: few; j_gene: TRBJ1-4; d_gene: TRBD1; len: 15; CDR3aa: CASSPQQGFNEKLFF; CDR3nt: TGTGCCAGCAGCCCCCAACAGGGGTTTAATGAAAAACTGTTTTTT
v_gene: TRBV5-6; abundance: -; j_gene: TRBJ2-7; d_gene: -; len: 13; CDR3aa: CASSFFQGYEQYF; CDR3nt: TGTGCCAGCAGCTTTTTCCAGGGGTACGAGCAGTACTTC
v_gene: TRBV25-1; abundance: few; j_gene: TRBJ2-1; d_gene: -; len: 13; CDR3aa: CASTLDPGNEQFF; CDR3nt: TGTGCCAGCACTTTGGACCCTGGGAATGAGCAGTTCTTC
v_gene: TRBV11-1; abundance: few; j_gene: TRBJ2-1; d_gene: TRBD2; len: 20; CDR3aa: CASSLDRGLKALAGVNEQFF; CDR3nt: TGTGCCAGCAGCTTAGATAGGGGTCTGAAAGCCCTAGCGGGAGTCAATGAGCAGTTCTTC
v_gene: TRBV4-1; abundance: -; j_gene: TRBJ2-3; d_gene: TRBD2; len: 17; CDR3aa: CASSQPGLAGLADTQYF; CDR3nt: TGCGCCAGCAGCCAACCGGGACTAGCGGGGCTAGCAGATACGCAGTATTTT